These 27 T cell receptor beta chains were all obtained from the same sample, sequenced in a study of T-cell reconstitution after alpha-beta-depleted transplantation in children. Researchers prepared the TCRbeta library using unique molecular identifiers, the study reports. TCRdb re-analysed the PCR reads in MiXCR, keeping a single row per CDR3 protein. The profile shows around 440,000 distinct CDR3 sequences, roughly 16% of them singletons. The specimen comprised PBMCs, mostly from graft donor cells, sampled 360 days after TCRalphabeta/CD19-depleted stem cell transplant. The origin of the receptors is a boy under two years old who had a stem cell transplant for Wiskott-Aldrich syndrome, so the T cells may come from the graft donor.

This chain joins TRBV5-1 and TRBJ1-1; a possible D gene is TRBD1 (6 bases). This CDR3 contains 15 residues. Trimming cost V 6 bases and J 1 base, with 16 bases left between them. CDR1 is SGHRS, CDR2 YFSETQ, per germline. CDR3 sequence (DNA): TGCGCCAGCACCCTGAGGGGACAAGGGAACACTGAAGCTTTCTTT. It yields the protein CASTLRGQGNTEAFF. Complete variable domain (other parts from reference TRBV5-1 and TRBJ1-1): KAGVTQTPRYLIKTRGQQVTLSCSPISGHRSVSWYQQTPGQGLQFLFEYFSETQRNKGNFPGRFSGRQFSNSRSEMNVSTLELGDSALYLCASTLRGQGNTEAFFGQGTRLTVV.

This clonotype was found a few times. The V gene is TRBV6-5, the J gene TRBJ2-5, with 10 positions matching TRBD2. Germline-derived CDR1 and CDR2 are MNHEY and SVGAGI. V gave up 0 bases and J gave up 3 bases; unmatched junction bases: 10. The CDR3 sequence is 18 residues long. As DNA, the CDR3 is TGTGCCAGCAGTTACTCGATTATTAGCGGGAGGAGGGAAGAGACCCAGTACTTC. Translating gives CASSYSIISGRREETQYF.

This sequence joins TRBV23-1 and TRBJ1-3, with D unclear. TRBV23-1 is annotated as an ORF whose role is uncertain. Trimming cost V 4 bases and J 0 bases, with 13 bases left between them. The CDR3 consists of 16 residues. The CDR3 sequence: CASSLTGARSGNTIYF. CDR3 in DNA: TGCGCCAGCAGTCTAACGGGAGCCCGCTCTGGAAACACCATATATTTT.

CDR3 bases: TGTGCCAGCAGCTTAGGAAGTGCCCAGTACAATGAGCAGTTCTTC. Protein product: CASSLGSAQYNEQFF. The chain employs TRBV7-9 and TRBJ2-1; D uncertain. Trimming took 1 base from V and 4 from J, leaving 11 bases between them. The CDR3 contains 15 residues. CDR1 is SEHNR, CDR2 FQNEAQ, per germline (reference sequence).

This chain links TRBV7-6 with TRBJ2-1, with 7 nucleotides matching TRBD1. Germline CDR1 reads SGHVS; CDR2 reads FNYEAQ. This CDR3 contains 12 residues. V lost 5 bases and J lost 8; bases outside the gene matches: 3. The CDR3 sequence is CASSEDRDEQFF. In DNA, the CDR3 is TGTGCCAGCAGCGAAGACAGGGATGAGCAGTTCTTC.

The chain links TRBV2 to TRBJ2-7; D is ambiguous. The CDR3 covers 12 residues. From germline, CDR1 is SNHLY and CDR2 FYNNEI. The V and J ends lost 5 bases and 4 bases respectively, with 9 bases between them. The CDR3, as DNA: TGTGCCAGCAGTTCTGGACGGTACGAGCAGTACTTC. Its translation: CASSSGRYEQYF.

In this sample, this clonotype turned up many times. V usage is TRBV5-1 and J usage is TRBJ2-2; D remains unclear. CDR1 SGHRS and CDR2 YFSETQ come from the germline V gene. The CDR3 loop spans 14 amino acids. The V gene lost 1 base and the J gene lost 4 bases, with 8 bases spanning the gap. The CDR3 DNA sequence: TGCGCCAGCAGCTTGTGGACGGGCACCGGGGAGCTGTTTTTT. Protein: CASSLWTGTGELFF.

In this sample, this clonotype turned up a few times. The chain has TRBV7-2 and TRBJ2-3, with a possible D match to TRBD2 (6 bases). V dropped 5 bases and J dropped 1 base, with 19 bases sitting between them. The CDR3 length is 17 residues. Germline V gives CDR1 SGHTA, CDR2 FQGNSA. CDR3 nucleotides: TGTGCCAGCAGCCCTTTGTTTAAGGCGGGGCGCACAGATACGCAGTATTTT. This gives the protein CASSPLFKAGRTDTQYF.

DNA of the CDR3: TGTGCCAGCAGCCGCCTCCGGGACAGGGGGCTATTCGAGCAGTACTTC. Residues: CASSRLRDRGLFEQYF. This chain joins TRBV3-1 and TRBJ2-7, with TRBD1 matching 12 bases. The CDR3 totals 16 residues. The V segment lost 4 bases and the J segment 6 bases; nucleotides outside the gene matches: 10. Germline CDR1 LGHDT, CDR2 YNNKEL (reference sequence).

This clonotype showed up just a few times. V is TRBV5-1 and J is TRBJ2-2; possibly TRBD1 or TRBD2 for D (5 bases each). CDR1 is SGHRS, CDR2 YFSETQ, per germline. V was shortened by 4 bases and J by 11 bases, with 24 bases between the two germline ends. The CDR3 is 16 residues long. CDR3 protein: CASSHGTPPVTHELFF. The CDR3 DNA is TGCGCCAGCAGCCACGGGACCCCCCCCGTGACCCATGAGCTGTTTTTT.

The chain combines TRBV12-3 or TRBV12-4 with TRBJ2-7; the D call may be TRBD1 or TRBD2 (5 bases each). Trimming took 4 bases from V and 2 from J, leaving 18 bases between them. This CDR3 comprises 16 residues. CDR3 DNA sequence: TGTGCCAGCAGTTGGGGACGGCCACGAAACCCCTACGAGCAGTACTTC. This gives the protein CASSWGRPRNPYEQYF.

This clonotype was found a few times. This chain connects TRBV19 to TRBJ2-3, with D possibly matching TRBD2 (5 bases). Germline assignment: CDR1 LNHDA and CDR2 SQIVND (reference sequence). Trimming pared 8 bases from V and 1 base from J, leaving 10 bases between. This CDR3 spans 13 amino acids. The CDR3 region has the DNA TGTGCCAGTCTCCGGGGAGGCACAGATACGCAGTATTTT. Translated: CASLRGGTDTQYF.

This clonotype came up many times. This sequence joins TRBV18 and TRBJ2-3; D might be TRBD2 (6 bases). The CDR3 is 14 amino acids. V was shortened by 0 bases and J by 7 bases, with 11 bases between the two germline ends. Germline assignment: CDR1 KGHSH and CDR2 LQKENI. For the CDR3, the DNA is TGTGCCAGCTCACCACCGGTTGCGGGAAATACGCAGTATTTT. This encodes CASSPPVAGNTQYF.

This clonotype was detected only a few times. The rearrangement links TRBV20-1 to TRBJ2-1, with TRBD2 identical over 8 bases. J was trimmed by 6 bases and V by 7 bases; bases with no gene match: 11. The CDR3 sequence is 14 residues long. CDR1 is DFQATT, CDR2 SNEGSKA, per germline (reference sequence). The CDR3 loop is CSGGLGLARNEQFF. The CDR3 DNA reads as TGCAGTGGAGGACTCGGACTAGCTCGCAATGAGCAGTTCTTC.

This clonotype has only one observation. Here the CDR3 reads CASSLFKFTGQGLNEQFF. CDR3 bases: TGTGCCAGCAGCTTATTCAAGTTCACGGGACAGGGCTTGAATGAGCAGTTCTTC. The chain uses TRBV11-1 and TRBJ2-1; TRBD1 matches 9 bases. V lost 2 bases and J lost 7; bases outside the gene matches: 15. CDR3 length: 18 amino acids. The germline V gene encodes CDR1 SGHAT and CDR2 FQDESV (reference sequence).

J is TRBJ1-6 and V is TRBV7-6; D is ambiguous. CDR1 is SGHVS, CDR2 FNYEAQ, per germline. The CDR3 sequence is 13 residues long. Trimming took 10 bases from V and 0 from J, leaving 7 bases between them. The CDR3: CAITNSYNSPLHF. The CDR3 DNA follows: TGTGCCATTACCAACTCCTATAATTCACCCCTCCACTTT.

This clonotype was counted only a few times. CDR3 amino acids: CASSQEPGLPDTQYF. In DNA form, the CDR3 reads TGTGCCAGCAGCCAAGAGCCGGGACTTCCAGATACGCAGTATTTT. The chain links TRBV4-2 to TRBJ2-3; the D gene is possibly TRBD2 (6 bases). V was cut by 0 bases and J by 4 bases, with 11 bases left in between. From germline, CDR1 is LGHNA and CDR2 YNFKEQ. The CDR3 extends over 15 amino acids.

This clonotype was found many times. V gene TRBV7-9 combines with J gene TRBJ1-1; D is unclear. Per the germline V gene, CDR1 is SEHNR and CDR2 is FQNEAQ (reference sequence). The ends were cut back, 3 bases at V and 0 bases at J, with 5 bases in the middle. CDR3 length equals 13 residues. DNA of the CDR3: TGTGCCAGCAGCTTTGGCTTGAACACTGAAGCTTTCTTT. Translated, it gives CASSFGLNTEAFF.

The chain has TRBV28 and TRBJ2-1, with TRBD1 identical over 10 bases. Trimming cost V 7 bases and J 9 bases; bases outside gene matches: 12. Germline CDR1 reads MDHEN; CDR2 reads SYDVKM. The length of the CDR3 is 15 residues. CDR3 in DNA: TGTGCCAGCAACAGACAGGGGGCGAAGAGGGGTGAGCAGTTCTTC. Its translation: CASNRQGAKRGEQFF.

In this sample, this clonotype turned up a few times. This rearrangement joins TRBV29-1 to TRBJ2-1, with a weak D call TRBD1 (10 bases). V lost 4 bases to trimming and J lost 4 bases, with 26 bases between them. CDR1 is SQVTM, CDR2 ANQGSEA, per germline. The length of the CDR3 is 18 residues. The CDR3: CSVGDRGRAGGLYNEQFF. The CDR3 DNA sequence: TGCAGCGTTGGGGACAGGGGAAGAGCGGGGGGCCTTTACAATGAGCAGTTCTTC.

The chain employs TRBV10-3 and TRBJ2-1; a weak D match, TRBD2 (7 bases). The V end was cut by 6 bases, the J end by 7 bases, with 10 bases between. There are 12 residues in the CDR3. Per the germline V gene, CDR1 is ENHRY and CDR2 is SYGVKD. The CDR3, as DNA: TGTGCCATCAGCGGGGGGCTTAATGAGCAGTTCTTC. Translation: CAISGGLNEQFF.

The sample holds a few counts of this clonotype. The V gene is TRBV10-3, the J gene TRBJ2-2, with 15 positions matching TRBD2. CDR3 length: 21 residues. Looked up from germline, CDR1 is ENHRY and CDR2 is SYGVKD. The V gene end was trimmed by 2 bases and the J gene end by 6 bases; junction bases not matched to a gene: 16. CDR3: CAISERLSGLAGGASAGELFF. The CDR3 DNA is TGTGCCATCAGTGAGAGGCTCTCGGGACTAGCGGGAGGAGCATCGGCCGGGGAGCTGTTTTTT.

The chain combines TRBV13 with TRBJ1-1, with a tentative D call TRBD1 (5 bases). There are 17 residues in the CDR3. Trimming took off 5 bases at V and 0 bases at J, with 19 bases between the two ends. Germline values: CDR1 PRHDT, CDR2 FYEKMQ (reference sequence). The CDR3 DNA follows: TGTGCCAGCAGCGGACATCGGGGGGACGGGTTGAACACTGAAGCTTTCTTT. It specifies CASSGHRGDGLNTEAFF.

V is TRBV12-3 or TRBV12-4 and J is TRBJ2-7, with 11 bases aligning to TRBD2. V was clipped by 3 bases and J by 13 bases; unmatched bases: 8. The CDR3 has 13 amino acids. CDR3 coding DNA: TGTGCCAGCAGTTTCCTAGCGGGAGGCCCAGTTTACTTC. Its protein product is CASSFLAGGPVYF.

This clonotype came up a few times. V usage is TRBV6-2 or TRBV6-3 and J usage is TRBJ1-1, with D perhaps matching TRBD1 (6 bases). Germline CDR1 is MNHEY and CDR2 is SVGEGT. V was shortened by 2 bases and J by 7 bases, with 11 bases between the two germline ends. The CDR3 totals 13 residues. This CDR3 is CASSYNRAGEAFF. In DNA, the CDR3 is TGTGCCAGCAGTTACAACAGGGCGGGTGAAGCTTTCTTT.

The sample holds a few counts of this clonotype. The V and J genes are TRBV7-9 and TRBJ2-7; 11 nucleotides align to TRBD2. Germline V gives CDR1 SEHNR, CDR2 FQNEAQ (reference sequence). The CDR3 totals 15 residues. The V gene end was trimmed by 5 bases and the J gene end by 4 bases; junction bases not matched to a gene: 7. CDR3 DNA: TGTGCCAGCAGCATCACCGGGACTAGCGGTTACGAGCAGTACTTC. It codes for CASSITGTSGYEQYF.

The genes are TRBV24-1 and TRBJ2-5, with 7 positions matching TRBD2. The CDR3 spans 17 residues. Germline V gene lookup returns CDR1 KGHDR and CDR2 SFDVKD. V shed 1 base, J shed 3 bases, and the junction held 10 bases outside the gene matches. The CDR3 nucleotides read TGTGCCACCAGTGATTTCGGGAATAGGGCGGGGGAAGAGACCCAGTACTTC. Translated, it gives CATSDFGNRAGEETQYF.